What follows are 7 T cell receptor delta chains derived from one specimen sequenced in a study of γδ T cells in repeated Plasmodium falciparum infection (dated by TCRdb to about 2021). Library method: multiplex PCR. Sequencer: Illumina MiSeq. Clonotypes were called again by TCRdb from the public reads via CATT, and duplicate nucleotide sequences were then merged into one entry. Within this sample are under 60,000 delta-chain clones, with over 1.5% of them counted one time only. The top ten constitute about 8.6% of the sample. For bulk TCR repertoire analysis, Vgamma9/Vdelta2+ and Vdelta2-negative gammadelta T cell populations were isolated by flow sorting from peripheral blood mononuclear cells. The sequencing sample was made of gamma-delta T cells from blood. Every receptor here comes from a pool of human donors (malaria-infected and uninfected, not separated).

This clone was found a few times. The amino acid sequence in TCRdb belongs to a much larger clone and departs from this DNA's translation at residue 9, likely a sequencing read error; the sequence shown is translated from the DNA. V is TRDV3 and J is TRDJ1; 9 bases fit TRDD3. V shed 2 bases, J shed 1 base, and the junction held 20 bases outside the gene matches. CDR3 length: 19 residues. Germline loops: CDR1 TVYSNPD, CDR2 GDNSRS (reference sequence). CDR3 amino acids: CAFYFPTHGGIPCTDKLIF. As DNA, the CDR3 is TGTGCCTTTTATTTTCCAACTCACGGGGGGATACCATGCACCGATAAACTCATCTTT. The full variable domain, with the rest looked up from reference TRDV3 and TRDJ1, is CDKVTQSSPDQTVASGSEVVLLCTYDTVYSNPDLFWYRIRPDYSFQFVFYGDNSRSEGADFTQGRFSVKHILTQKAFHLVISPVRTEDSATYYCAFYFPTHGGIPCTDKLIFGKGTRVTVEP.

This clone was seen only a few times. This likely reflects a read error, since a far larger clone is one base away. This CDR3 is also generated by other DNA sequences in the sample. The chain carries TRDV1 and TRDJ1; a possible D gene is TRDD3 (5 bases). Matching the DNA to germline supplied the J gene, which TCRdb does not give. CDR1 and CDR2 from the germline V gene are TSWWSYY and QGS. The CDR3 loop spans 19 amino acids. The CDR3 nucleotides are TGTGCCCTTGGGGAACTATTGGGAGGTAGGACCCTCGTCACCGATAAACTCATCTTT. Translation gives CALGELLGGRTLVTDKLIF.

About this clone itself: Translating this DNA gives a protein that differs at residue 3 from the TCRdb one, which belongs to a much larger clone; a read error is likely, and the protein shown is this translation. This sequence joins TRDV1 and TRDJ1, with 10 bases that match TRDD3. Per the germline V gene, CDR1 is TSWWSYY and CDR2 is QGS. The CDR3 totals 26 residues. The CDR3 bases are TGTGCTATTGGGAAACTAATCCAGTCCAAAGAGGGGTACTGGGGGATGAGAGGATCGTACACCGATAAACTCATCTTT. Its translation is CAIGKLIQSKEGYWGMRGSYTDKLIF.

Concerning this clone: The protein given by TCRdb reflects a much larger clone and differs at residue 8 from this DNA's translation, likely from a read error; the protein shown is the DNA's translation. The chain recombines TRDV1 with TRDJ1; D possibly corresponds to TRDD3 (5 bases). Trimming removed 1 base at V and 0 bases at J, with 21 bases between. Germline assignment: CDR1 TSWWSYY and CDR2 QGS. This CDR3 is built from 19 residues. In nucleotides, the CDR3 is TGTGCTCTTGGGGAACCCCTCGCCTTAGGGGAACTCAACACCGATAAACTCATCTTT. Translated, it gives CALGEPLALGELNTDKLIF.

A note on this clone: A single base is all that separates this from a far larger clone, so a read error is likely. The same CDR3 also results from other DNA sequences found in this sample. This chain uses TRDV1 with TRDJ1; 9 nucleotides align to TRDD3. The CDR3 sequence is 17 residues long. Germline CDR1 is TSWWSYY and CDR2 is QGS. The V and J ends lost 3 bases and 5 bases, in that order; junction bases with no gene match: 13. In DNA, the CDR3 is TGTGCTCTTGGGGACATCTCTGGGGGATTCCTCACTGATAAACTCATCTTT. It is translated as CALGDISGGFLTDKLIF.

About this clone itself: A read error is the likely source, as a far larger clone sits one nucleotide away. The limits of the CDR3 on the DNA are not certain, so only TCRdb's listed CDR3 is given. No J gene was assigned, while the V gene was called as TRDV2; the table names TRDD3, a call not compared with the DNA. Germline V lookup: CDR1 GEAIGNYY, CDR2 EKD. Inclusive of both ends, the CDR3 amounts to 22 amino acids. The CDR3 reads CACDNPTGGFGPGSWDTRQMFF.

This clone is termed medium-sized. Within the sample, other DNA sequences also encode this same CDR3. This chain connects TRDV1 to TRDJ1; 9 bases are shared with TRDD3. V lost 2 bases and J lost 0; bases outside the gene matches: 19. Per germline, CDR1 TSWWSYY and CDR2 QGS. This CDR3 has 21 amino acids. CDR3 nucleotide sequence: TGTGCTCTTGGGGAAACCACCGGCCTTCTTTGGGGGATAAGGTACACCGATAAACTCATCTTT. The encoded protein is CALGETTGLLWGIRYTDKLIF.